This T cell receptor beta chain was sequenced in a study of shared clonotypes between healthy human individuals. Method: immunoSEQ multiplex PCR; TCRdb's copy keeps in-frame clones and lacks some. The table shows approximately 2,200,000 clones, with around 93% occurring only once. Naive CD8 cells were CD45RO-negative, positively selected for CCR7, excluding terminally differentiated effector memory CD45RA+ cells. Remarks on this clone: Its target is not known.

Regarding the study as a whole: When naive CD4 clonotypes were compared across a handful of donors, around 4.6% were shared. Relative to memory subsets, naive subsets generally showed larger estimated richness. Blood alone was sampled, and tissue repertoires likely differ. Since donors were few, the genetic and exposure-history diversity represented was limited.

CDR3 size: 13 residues. Germline V gene sequence: CDR1 MGHRA, CDR2 YSYEKL. V lost 11 bases, J lost 1 base, and 8 bases stayed unmatched. This receptor was taken from a man aged 18 to 29 in good health. Some clones in this sample may be carry-over from other donors' samples. The gene calls are TRBV4-1 and TRBJ2-7; 7 positions match TRBD2. Input material: naive CD8+ T cells from PBMCs. The CDR3 spells CAARGTGSYEQYF. The DNA of the CDR3 is TGCGCCGCGCGGGGGACCGGTTCCTACGAGCAGTACTTC.